These 18 T cell receptor beta chains share one sample of origin, sequenced in a study of spatial heterogeneity in lung cancer. Study-wide findings and caveats: Intratumoral expanded alpha and beta TCR counts were found to track tumor mutation counts.

Time point in this sample: sample taken at primary tumor resection. These receptors lack a known antigen. TCRdb passed the 5' RACE reads through MiXCR, listing each CDR3 protein once. The profile shows about 17,000 distinct CDR3 sequences, roughly 6.2% of them singletons. The material was lung tumor tissue, obtained at surgery. Receptors originate from a male donor with early-stage non-small cell lung cancer.

This clonotype was observed many times. The gene calls are TRBV10-1 and TRBJ2-1; 11 bases align to TRBD2. Trimming removed 4 bases from V and 7 bases from J; junction bases left unmatched: 6. From germline, CDR1 is WNHNN and CDR2 SYGVQD (reference sequence). The CDR3 contains 15 residues. CDR3 bases: TGCGCCAGCAGTGCGGTAGCGGGAGGGAGGAATGAGCAGTTCTTC. It yields the protein CASSAVAGGRNEQFF.

By share, this clonotype ranks as medium-sized. The chain joins TRBV20-1 to TRBJ1-6; maybe TRBD1 (5 bases). The CDR3 is 9 amino acids. Germline loops: CDR1 DFQATT, CDR2 SNEGSKA (reference sequence). V lost 7 bases and J lost 14, with 9 bases in between. The CDR3 loop is CSGQHALHF. The CDR3 DNA reads TGCAGTGGACAGCATGCCCTCCACTTT.

At least ten counts were recorded for this clonotype. The chain combines TRBV7-8 with TRBJ2-6; TRBD2 might be the D (6 bases). V lost 3 bases, J lost 0 bases, and 6 bases lay in between. The CDR3 has 15 amino acids. Germline CDR1 reads SGHVS; CDR2 reads FQNEAQ. The CDR3 region has the DNA TGTGCCAGCAGCTTCGGGAGCTCTGGGGCCAACGTCCTGACTTTC. As protein: CASSFGSSGANVLTF.

At least ten counts were recorded for this clonotype. V is TRBV20-1 and J is TRBJ2-6; 9 nucleotides match TRBD1. With V trimmed by 3 bases and J by 0 bases, 3 bases remained unmatched. Germline loops: CDR1 DFQATT, CDR2 SNEGSKA (reference sequence). There are 16 residues in the CDR3. CDR3 sequence reads: CSASDRGSSGANVLTF. The DNA for the CDR3 is TGCAGTGCTAGTGACAGGGGGAGCTCTGGGGCCAACGTCCTGACTTTC.

The rearrangement links TRBV20-1 to TRBJ1-6, with D maybe TRBD1 (6 bases). CDR3 length equals 15 residues. Germline CDR1 reads DFQATT; CDR2 reads SNEGSKA (reference sequence). V shed 1 base and J shed 8 bases, with 15 bases lying between them. The CDR3 protein is CSARGYNRVDSPLHF. CDR3 nucleotide sequence: TGCAGTGCTAGAGGGTATAACAGGGTCGATTCACCCCTCCACTTT.

This clonotype has ten or more counts. The chain combines TRBV20-1 with TRBJ1-2; a weak D match, TRBD1 (6 bases). Looked up from germline, CDR1 is DFQATT and CDR2 is SNEGSKA (reference sequence). The length of the CDR3 is 14 residues. V shed 4 bases and J shed 6 bases, with 18 bases lying between them. As DNA, the CDR3 is TGCAGTGCTAAAACTACAGGGTTTTCACATGGCTACACCTTC. Translating gives CSAKTTGFSHGYTF.

This clonotype was picked up many times. This chain links TRBV7-2 with TRBJ2-5; D is possibly TRBD1 or TRBD2 (5 bases each). The CDR3 runs 11 residues. Germline V gene lookup returns CDR1 SGHTA and CDR2 FQGNSA. With 4 bases removed from V and 5 bases from J, the gap between germline ends came to 5 bases. The CDR3: CASSWGETQYF. DNA of the CDR3: TGTGCCAGCAGCTGGGGGGAGACCCAGTACTTC.

There are many counts of this clonotype. The DNA for the CDR3 is TGCAGCGCTACCGGGACAGGGGCAGGGGAGCTGTTTTTT. Translation: CSATGTGAGELFF. This chain joins TRBV29-1 and TRBJ2-2, with 10 bases identical to TRBD1. Germline V gene sequence: CDR1 SQVTM, CDR2 ANQGSEA. The CDR3 runs to 13 residues. J was trimmed by 8 bases and V by 7 bases; bases with no gene match: 7.

The table lists this clonotype with many counts. The V call is TRBV29-1, the J call TRBJ2-1; 7 bases are a match to TRBD1. V gave up 4 bases and J gave up 9 bases; unmatched junction bases: 9. CDR1 and CDR2 (germline): SQVTM, ANQGSEA. This CDR3 region has 13 residues. CDR3 DNA: TGCAGCGTTGGGAAGGGGGCGGGTAGTGAGCAGTTCTTC. It is translated as CSVGKGAGSEQFF.

This clonotype was found many times. The J gene is TRBJ2-6, the V gene TRBV5-1, with 7 bases aligning to TRBD1. There are 18 residues in the CDR3. CDR1 is SGHRS, CDR2 YFSETQ, per germline. V was clipped by 5 bases and J by 2 bases; unmatched bases: 13. CDR3 in amino acids: CASSSQGLGIAGANVLTF. DNA of the CDR3: TGCGCCAGCAGTTCACAGGGGTTGGGGATCGCTGGGGCCAACGTCCTGACTTTC.

The rearrangement links TRBV7-2 to TRBJ1-4; D perhaps matches TRBD1 (5 bases). With 0 bases removed from V and 4 bases from J, the gap between germline ends came to 6 bases. The CDR3 has 14 residues. Per the germline V gene, CDR1 is SGHTA and CDR2 is FQGNSA. The CDR3 spells CASSLAGLNEKLFF. Written as DNA, the CDR3 is TGTGCCAGCAGCTTAGCGGGGCTTAATGAAAAACTGTTTTTT.

This clonotype was picked up many times. CDR3 sequence: CASSPRLTGSTEAFF. The CDR3 DNA sequence: TGTGCCAGCTCACCACGATTGACAGGGAGCACTGAAGCTTTCTTT. The J gene is TRBJ1-1, the V gene TRBV18, with 7 bases that match TRBD1. Per germline, CDR1 KGHSH and CDR2 LQKENI. J was trimmed by 4 bases and V by 1 base; bases with no gene match: 6. The CDR3 loop spans 15 amino acids.

The chain joins TRBV6-2 or TRBV6-3 to TRBJ2-2, with D tentatively TRBD1 or TRBD2 (5 bases each). Germline V gene sequence: CDR1 MNHEY, CDR2 SVGEGT. This CDR3 is 15 amino acids long. V was pared by 6 bases and J by 3 bases, with 14 bases between. CDR3 amino acids: CASRMGEIYTGELFF. CDR3 in DNA: TGTGCCAGCAGGATGGGGGAGATTTACACCGGGGAGCTGTTTTTT.

The chain joins TRBV9 to TRBJ1-5, with a possible D match to TRBD1 (6 bases). Germline lookup yields CDR1 SGDLS and CDR2 YYNGEE. The CDR3 covers 15 residues. V shed 3 bases and J shed 3 bases, with 13 bases lying between them. This CDR3 is CASSAQGHDNQPQHF. CDR3 bases: TGTGCCAGCAGCGCGCAGGGACACGACAATCAGCCCCAGCATTTT.

This clonotype came up many times. The chain links TRBV2 to TRBJ1-2, with D possibly TRBD1 on 6 matching bases. The length of the CDR3 is 14 residues. The germline gives CDR1 SNHLY, CDR2 FYNNEI. Trimming shortened V by 1 base and J by 6 bases, and 12 bases separated the two germline ends. CDR3 in amino acids: CASSEGRGFNGYTF. The CDR3 nucleotides read TGTGCCAGCAGTGAAGGCAGGGGTTTCAATGGCTACACCTTC.

This clonotype was detected many times. The rearrangement joins TRBV7-9 to TRBJ1-1; unclear D gene. The V end lost 6 bases, the J end lost 6 bases, and 14 bases lay between the germline ends. Germline V gives CDR1 SEHNR, CDR2 FQNEAQ (reference sequence). The CDR3 is made up of 13 amino acids. The CDR3 bases are TGTGCCAGCAGTTATTCGACAAGCCCTGAAGCTTTCTTT. Translating it yields CASSYSTSPEAFF.

There are many counts of this clonotype. The chain joins TRBV6-6 to TRBJ2-4, with a weak D call TRBD1 (6 bases). Germline V gene lookup returns CDR1 MNHNY and CDR2 SVGAGI (reference sequence). This CDR3 contains 16 residues. V gave up 5 bases and J gave up 0 bases, with 14 bases separating them. The CDR3 loop is CASSRQVTLAKNIQYF. DNA of the CDR3: TGTGCCAGCAGTCGACAGGTCACGTTAGCCAAAAACATTCAGTACTTC.

This clonotype appeared many times. V gene TRBV20-1 combines with J gene TRBJ2-5, with 8 nucleotides matching TRBD2. The length of the CDR3 is 16 residues. Looked up from germline, CDR1 is DFQATT and CDR2 is SNEGSKA (reference sequence). The trim removed 5 bases at V and 0 bases at J, leaving 11 bases unmatched. The CDR3 reads CSAQSRGGRYQETQYF. CDR3 in DNA: TGCAGTGCTCAGAGTCGCGGGGGGAGGTACCAAGAGACCCAGTACTTC.